The source of this T cell receptor (beta chain) is a study of shared clonotypes between healthy human individuals. General study results and limits: When naive CD4 clonotypes were compared across a few donors, 4% to 6.5% were shared.

A single count supports this clone. Its specificity is not known. Several immunoSEQ plates received, in even portions, the genomic DNA of each subset. As handled by the study authors: As immunoSEQ supplied junction-only sequences (without quality scores), filtering differed. Profiling relied on immunoSEQ multiplex PCR, and the TCRdb table lists in-frame clones only, not all of them. The V and J calls and clone size were taken over from that table, and D and trimming were inferred from the DNA. The table has approximately 330,000 clones, 73% seen once. Per germline, CDR1 SGHRS and CDR2 YFSETQ. Trimming removed 5 bases from V and 3 bases from J; junction bases left unmatched: 7. The length of the CDR3 is 15 residues.

This chain links TRBV5-1 with TRBJ2-3; TRBD2 matches 9 bases. The specimen sequenced was memory CD4+ T cells sorted from blood. Subset given: CD45RA-negative fraction. The sequence was collected from a man between 25 and 39 years old in good health. The CDR3 sequence is CASSLRGLATDTQYF. Here the CDR3 DNA reads TGCGCCAGCAGTCTCAGGGGACTAGCTACAGATACGCAGTATTTT.